This T cell receptor beta chain is drawn from a study of cytomegalovirus exposure and HLA in healthy donors. Broader study findings: Testing in vitro showed a few CMV-associated chains specific for CMV antigens. The study reported that TCR beta sequences accurately predicted HLA-A and HLA-B alleles in most subjects.

With 60 Vbeta and 13 Jbeta primers, the PCR was carried out. Sequencing used immunoSEQ multiplex PCR; TCRdb keeps in-frame clones, though not all of them. This table holds 180,000 or so clones, around 85% found once. Of note for this clone: Its target is unknown.

The CDR3 sequence is 16 residues long. Germline assignment: CDR1 SGHDT and CDR2 YYEEEE. Trimming left V 4 bases short and J 4 bases short, with 18 bases between. Sequencing used PBMCs. The rearrangement links TRBV5-6 to TRBJ1-3; D might be TRBD1 (5 bases). This receptor was taken from a man in his late teens or twenties in good health and CMV-seropositive. CDR3 nucleotides: TGTGCCAGCAGCGGGGATAAGTGGGCAGGGGGAAACACCATATATTTT. This translates into CASSGDKWAGGNTIYF. The full variable domain, rest sourced from reference TRBV5-6 and TRBJ1-3, is DAGVTQSPTHLIKTRGQQVTLRCSPKSGHDTVSWYQQALGQGPQFIFQYYEEEERQRGNFPDRFSGHQFPNYSSELNVNALLLGDSALYLCASSGDKWAGGNTIYFGEGSWLTVV.